This entry lists 11 T cell receptor beta chains sequenced from one sample in a study of blood T cell repertoires in COVID-19. Assay used: immunoSEQ multiplex PCR; TCRdb lists only in-frame clones, some missing. Of about 160,000 clones detected, roughly 80% appear once; the ten largest clones hold 15% to 20%. The sample consisted of peripheral blood. Source of these receptors: a woman of 80 years or more with acute or convalescent COVID-19.

The chain uses TRBV7-6 and TRBJ2-3, with 10 bases identical to TRBD2. This CDR3 region has 15 residues. V gave up 0 bases and J gave up 3 bases; unmatched junction bases: 0. Germline V gene sequence: CDR1 SGHVS, CDR2 FNYEAQ. The CDR3 coding sequence is TGTGCCAGCAGCTTAGCACTAGCGGGGACAGATACGCAGTATTTT. This sequence encodes CASSLALAGTDTQYF.

V is TRBV7-2 and J is TRBJ2-7; 11 bases are shared with TRBD2. The germline V gene encodes CDR1 SGHTA and CDR2 FQGNSA. The CDR3 spans 15 residues. The junction had 6 bases not matched to a gene; V was cut back by 5 bases and J by 3 bases. In DNA, the CDR3 is TGTGCCAGCAGCGAAACTAGCGGGAGAATCTACGAGCAGTACTTC. It yields the protein CASSETSGRIYEQYF.

The CDR3 region has the DNA TGTGCCAGCAGGACTAGCGGGGGGGCGGTACCAGATACGCAGTATTTT. This encodes CASRTSGGAVPDTQYF. The chain joins TRBV19 to TRBJ2-3, with 15 bases matching TRBD2. The germline V gene encodes CDR1 LNHDA and CDR2 SQIVND (reference sequence). This CDR3 region has 16 residues. Losses at the gene ends were 9 bases for V and 4 bases for J; bases not matched to a gene: 8.

The gene calls are TRBV10-1 and TRBJ2-3, with TRBD2 matching 10 bases. This CDR3 comprises 15 residues. After removal of 4 bases from V and 4 bases from J, the junction contained 5 bases not matched to a gene. Germline V gives CDR1 WNHNN, CDR2 SYGVQD (reference sequence). The CDR3 coding sequence is TGCGCCAGCAGTGTAACTAGCGGGGCGGCAGATACGCAGTATTTT. It yields the protein CASSVTSGAADTQYF.

This clone was found once. The chain is built from TRBV29-1 and TRBJ2-7; 9 nucleotides line up with TRBD1. Germline trimming cut 5 bases from V and 7 bases from J; bases unmatched to any gene: 9. The CDR3 loop spans 13 amino acids. Germline V gene sequence: CDR1 SQVTM, CDR2 ANQGSEA. The CDR3 nucleotides read TGCAGCGTTCGGGACAGGGTTTTTGGGGAGCAGTACTTC. This translates into CSVRDRVFGEQYF.

The chain is built from TRBV28 and TRBJ1-2; tentative D call: TRBD1 (5 bases). CDR1 is MDHEN and CDR2 is SYDVKM in the germline V gene. The CDR3 is 15 amino acids. V was pared by 3 bases and J by 4 bases, with 15 bases between. CDR3 protein: CASSFFPGPPYGYTF. Written as DNA, the CDR3 is TGTGCCAGCAGTTTTTTTCCAGGGCCCCCCTATGGCTACACCTTC.

The rearrangement uses TRBV19 and TRBJ2-2; 14 bases map to TRBD2. The CDR3 is 17 amino acids. Germline V CDR1 and CDR2: LNHDA, SQIVND (reference sequence). The ends lost 11 bases at V and 2 bases at J; junction bases unmatched: 10. The CDR3 here is CASVGLAGVINTGELFF. CDR3 in DNA: TGTGCCTCGGTGGGACTAGCGGGAGTAATCAACACCGGGGAGCTGTTTTTT.

The chain recombines TRBV4-2 with TRBJ2-1; possible D gene TRBD2, 6 bases. V dropped 5 bases and J dropped 4 bases, with 18 bases sitting between them. The CDR3 loop spans 16 amino acids. Germline lookup yields CDR1 LGHNA and CDR2 YNFKEQ. The CDR3 DNA follows: TGTGCCAGCAGCTCAAGATTGGTTGCGGGGTACAATGAGCAGTTCTTC. Its protein is CASSSRLVAGYNEQFF.

The chain is built from TRBV6-2 or TRBV6-3 and TRBJ1-1; the D is unclear. This CDR3 has 14 residues. V lost 6 bases to trimming and J lost 0 bases, with 11 bases between them. Per germline, CDR1 MNHEY and CDR2 SVGEGT. The CDR3 DNA reads as TGTGCCAGCAGCTTGGGCCGAATGAACACTGAAGCTTTCTTT. This sequence encodes CASSLGRMNTEAFF.

This chain joins TRBV5-6 and TRBJ1-2; a weak D match, TRBD1 (6 bases). Germline lookup yields CDR1 SGHDT and CDR2 YYEEEE. The germline V and J ends were trimmed by 2 bases and 5 bases, with 16 bases remaining between them. This CDR3 has 15 residues. The CDR3 DNA reads TGTGCCAGCAGCTTTACGACAGGCTTCGGGTATGGCTACACCTTC. Its protein product is CASSFTTGFGYGYTF. Full variable domain (rest looked up from reference TRBV5-6 and TRBJ1-2): DAGVTQSPTHLIKTRGQQVTLRCSPKSGHDTVSWYQQALGQGPQFIFQYYEEEERQRGNFPDRFSGHQFPNYSSELNVNALLLGDSALYLCASSFTTGFGYGYTFGSGTRLTVV.

The V gene is TRBV6-2 or TRBV6-3, the J gene TRBJ2-1, with 12 bases that match TRBD2. V was pared by 2 bases and J by 4 bases, with 0 bases of the junction left unmatched. The CDR3 is 15 residues long. Germline lookup yields CDR1 MNHEY and CDR2 SVGEGT. The CDR3 loop reads CASSYTSGGYNEQFF. The DNA for the CDR3 is TGTGCCAGCAGTTACACTAGCGGGGGGTACAATGAGCAGTTCTTC.